This TCR beta chain was recovered during a study of blood T cell repertoires in COVID-19. Study in general: The study drew acute and convalescent COVID-19 samples from the United States, Italy and Spain. The cDNA or gDNA used as material had been derived from T cells, B-cell-depleted T cells, or PBMCs.

As processed by the authors: Nucleated cell counts were estimated from reference gene primer amplification. Using immunoSEQ multiplex PCR, the repertoire was profiled, and TCRdb retains in-frame clones only, with some absent. The DNA gave D and trimming, while V, J and clone size come from that table. The data contain approximately 120,000 clones, about 80% of them singletons. From germline, CDR1 is MDHEN and CDR2 SYDVKM. The CDR3 has 14 residues. Trimming took 2 bases from V and 2 from J, leaving 9 bases between them. Sample: peripheral blood. The rearrangement joins TRBV28 to TRBJ1-2; D is ambiguous. This TCR derives from a woman aged 45 to 65 with acute or convalescent COVID-19. The CDR3, as DNA: TGTGCCAGCAGTTTAAATACTCCCAACTATGGCTACACCTTC. The encoded protein is CASSLNTPNYGYTF.